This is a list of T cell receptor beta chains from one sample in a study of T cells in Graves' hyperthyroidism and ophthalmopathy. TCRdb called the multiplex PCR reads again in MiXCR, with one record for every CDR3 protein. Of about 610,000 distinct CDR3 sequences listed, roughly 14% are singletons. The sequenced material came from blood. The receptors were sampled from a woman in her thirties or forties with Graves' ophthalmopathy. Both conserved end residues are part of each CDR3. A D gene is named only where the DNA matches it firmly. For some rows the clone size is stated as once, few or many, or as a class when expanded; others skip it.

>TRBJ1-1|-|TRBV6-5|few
TGTGCCAGCAGTTACTCGCTGACAGCTGCTGAAGCTTTCTTT
CASSYSLTAAEAFF
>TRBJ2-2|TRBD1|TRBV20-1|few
TGCAGTGCTAGAACAGGGGACACCGGGGAGCTGTGTTTT
CSARTGDTGELCF
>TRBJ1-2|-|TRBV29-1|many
TGCAGCGCAGAGTCCTTGGGGCAGGGGAATTATGGCTACACCTTC
CSAESLGQGNYGYTF
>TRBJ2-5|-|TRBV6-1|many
TGTGCCAGCAGTGAGCTAGGGACGGTGGAGACCCAGTACTTC
CASSELGTVETQYF
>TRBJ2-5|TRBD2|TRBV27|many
TGTGCCAGCAGCCCGATACTAGCGTTCCAAGAGACCCAGTACTTC
CASSPILAFQETQYF
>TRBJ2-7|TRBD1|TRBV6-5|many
TGTGCCAGCGACGGACAGGGAGGATTGGGCGAGCAGTACTTC
CASDGQGGLGEQYF
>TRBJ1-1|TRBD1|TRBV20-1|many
TGCAGTGGACAGGGAACGAATGAAGCTTTCTTT
CSGQGTNEAFF
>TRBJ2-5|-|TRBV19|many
TGTGCCAGTAGTATGACAGCTACTCAAGAGACCCAGTACTTC
CASSMTATQETQYF
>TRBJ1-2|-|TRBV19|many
TGTGCCAGTAGTACCAGGGGCTCGGATGGCTACACCTTC
CASSTRGSDGYTF
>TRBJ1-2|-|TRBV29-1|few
TGCAGCGTTGTGTATCTGGAAGGGGCAGTCCGCGGCTACACCTTC
CSVVYLEGAVRGYTF
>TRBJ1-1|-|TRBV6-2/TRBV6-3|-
TGTGCCAGCAGTTACAGGGGAGTCGTCACTGAAGCTTTCTTT
CASSYRGVVTEAFF
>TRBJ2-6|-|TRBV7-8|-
TGTGCCAGCAGCTTAGGCTCCGGGGTATCGACTGGGGCCAACGTCCTGACTTTC
CASSLGSGVSTGANVLTF
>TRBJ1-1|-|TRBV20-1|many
TGCAGTGCCTACGGGGGGAGAAACACTGAAGCTTTCTTT
CSAYGGRNTEAFF
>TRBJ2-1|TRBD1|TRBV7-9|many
TGTGCCAGCAGCCCCCGCGGACAGGGGGTGAATGAGCAGTTCTTC
CASSPRGQGVNEQFF
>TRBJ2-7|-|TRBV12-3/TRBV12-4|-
TGTGCCAGCAGTTTGTTCTCCCAGGCCATAACCTACGAGCAGTACTTC
CASSLFSQAITYEQYF
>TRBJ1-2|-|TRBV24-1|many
TGTGCCACCAGTGACCCTGCGTTCTATGGCTACACCTTC
CATSDPAFYGYTF
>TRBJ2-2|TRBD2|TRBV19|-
TGTGCCAGTAGTATGCCAGCCCAACTAGCGGAAAGCGGGATGATCGGGGAGCTGTTTTTT
CASSMPAQLAESGMIGELFF
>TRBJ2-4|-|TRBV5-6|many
TGTGCCAGCAGCGAACGGGGCCTCGGCCTTCAGTACTTC
CASSERGLGLQYF
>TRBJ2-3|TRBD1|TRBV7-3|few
TGTGCCAGCAGCCAGACAGGGTACCCTACAGATACGCAGTATTTT
CASSQTGYPTDTQYF
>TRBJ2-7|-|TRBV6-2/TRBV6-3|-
TGTGCCAGCACCCTTCGGGACGGAACCTACGAGCAGTACTTC
CASTLRDGTYEQYF
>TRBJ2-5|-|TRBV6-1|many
TGTGCCAGCAGCCCACCGGGGCCTTCCCAGTACTTC
CASSPPGPSQYF
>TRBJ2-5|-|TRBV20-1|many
TGCAGTGCCACGGGAAGGTCGGAGACCCAGTACTTC
CSATGRSETQYF
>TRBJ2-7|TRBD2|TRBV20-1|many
TGCAGTGCTACACCCACAGCGGGAAGCTCCTACGAGCAGTACTTC
CSATPTAGSSYEQYF
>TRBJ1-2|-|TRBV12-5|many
TGTGCTAGTGGTTTGCCACCATATGGCTACACCTTC
CASGLPPYGYTF
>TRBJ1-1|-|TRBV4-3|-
TGCGCCAGCAGCCAAGAGTGGGTTGGGGGACCTGAAGCTTTCTTT
CASSQEWVGGPEAFF
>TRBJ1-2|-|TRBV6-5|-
TGTGCCAGCAGTTCACCGGGACAACTTAACTATGGCTACACCTTC
CASSSPGQLNYGYTF
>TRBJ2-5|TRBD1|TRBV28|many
TGTGCCAGCAGAACGGCCAGGGGGCCAAGTTTGGAGACCCAGTACTTC
CASRTARGPSLETQYF
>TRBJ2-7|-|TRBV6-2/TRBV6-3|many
TGTGCCAGCAGTTTGGGTCGGGAGTATCCCTACGAGCAGTACTTC
CASSLGREYPYEQYF
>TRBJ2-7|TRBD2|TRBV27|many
TGTGCCAGCAGTTTCCGGGAGGGCCCCTACGAGCAGTACTTC
CASSFREGPYEQYF
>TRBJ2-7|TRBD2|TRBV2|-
TGTGCCAATGGACTAGCGGACTACTCCTACGAGCAGTACTTC
CANGLADYSYEQYF
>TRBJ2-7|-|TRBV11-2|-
TGTGCCAGCAGCTTCATCCCCGGGACGGACTCCTACGAGCAGTACTTC
CASSFIPGTDSYEQYF
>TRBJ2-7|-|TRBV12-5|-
TGTGCTAGTGGTTTCCAAACCTACGAGCAGTACTTC
CASGFQTYEQYF
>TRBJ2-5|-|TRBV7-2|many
TGTGCCAGCAGCTTAAGAGGTCAGGAGAAAGAGACCCAGTACTTC
CASSLRGQEKETQYF
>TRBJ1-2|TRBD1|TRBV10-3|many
TGTGCCATCGGAGAGACAGGGGGTGGCTACACCTTC
CAIGETGGGYTF
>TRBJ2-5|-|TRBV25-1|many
TGTGCCAGCAGTGTGGCGGGACATCAAGAGACCCAGTACTTC
CASSVAGHQETQYF
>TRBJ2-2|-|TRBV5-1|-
TGCGCCAGCAAAGTTGGGGCGGAAAACACCGGGGAGCTGTTTTTT
CASKVGAENTGELFF
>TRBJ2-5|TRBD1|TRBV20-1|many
TGCAGTGCCTGGACAGGGCCGCGGAAGGACCAAGAGACCCAGTACTTC
CSAWTGPRKDQETQYF
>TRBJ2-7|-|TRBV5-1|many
TGTGCCAGCAGTTTGGTGTCGGGAAGCTCCTACGAGCAGTACTTC
CASSLVSGSSYEQYF
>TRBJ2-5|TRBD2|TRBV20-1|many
TGCAGTGCTCGCCTAGCGGGAGTCAGGGAGACCCAGTACTTC
CSARLAGVRETQYF
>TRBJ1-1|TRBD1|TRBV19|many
TGTGCCTCCTCACAGGGGGCGAGTTTGGGGATGAACACTGAAGCTTTCTTT
CASSQGASLGMNTEAFF
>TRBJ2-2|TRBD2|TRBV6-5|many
TGTGCGAGCGGGAGGAACAGCGCGAACACCGGGGAGCTGTTTTTT
CASGRNSANTGELFF